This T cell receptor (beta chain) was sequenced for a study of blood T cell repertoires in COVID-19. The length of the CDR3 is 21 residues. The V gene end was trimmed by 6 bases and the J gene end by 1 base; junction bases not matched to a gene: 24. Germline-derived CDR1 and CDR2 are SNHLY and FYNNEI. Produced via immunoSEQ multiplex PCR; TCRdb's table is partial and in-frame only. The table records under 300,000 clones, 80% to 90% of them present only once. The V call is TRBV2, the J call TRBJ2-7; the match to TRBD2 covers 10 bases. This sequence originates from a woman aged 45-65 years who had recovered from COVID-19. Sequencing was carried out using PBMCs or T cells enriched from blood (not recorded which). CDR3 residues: CASRAGTKAERASGGSYEQYF. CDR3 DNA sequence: TGTGCCAGCAGAGCGGGGACCAAGGCAGAGCGAGCTAGCGGGGGATCCTACGAGCAGTACTTC.